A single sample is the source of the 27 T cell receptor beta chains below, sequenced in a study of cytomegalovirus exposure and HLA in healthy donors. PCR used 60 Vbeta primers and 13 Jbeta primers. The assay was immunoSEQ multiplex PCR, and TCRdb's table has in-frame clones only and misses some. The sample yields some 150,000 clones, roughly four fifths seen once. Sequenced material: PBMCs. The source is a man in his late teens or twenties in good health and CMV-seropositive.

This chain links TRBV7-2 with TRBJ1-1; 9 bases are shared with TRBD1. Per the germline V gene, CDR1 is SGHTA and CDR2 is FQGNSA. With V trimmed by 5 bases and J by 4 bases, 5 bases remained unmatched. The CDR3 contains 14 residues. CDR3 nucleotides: TGTGCCAGCAGCCACGACAGGGGGAGCACTGAAGCTTTCTTT. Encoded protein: CASSHDRGSTEAFF.

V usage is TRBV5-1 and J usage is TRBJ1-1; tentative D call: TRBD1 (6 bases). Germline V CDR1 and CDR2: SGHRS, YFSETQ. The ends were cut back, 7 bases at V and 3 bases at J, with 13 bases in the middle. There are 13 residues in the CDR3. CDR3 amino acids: CASHTGPDTEAFF. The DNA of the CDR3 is TGCGCCAGCCATACAGGGCCTGACACTGAAGCTTTCTTT. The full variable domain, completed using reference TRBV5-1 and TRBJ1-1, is KAGVTQTPRYLIKTRGQQVTLSCSPISGHRSVSWYQQTPGQGLQFLFEYFSETQRNKGNFPGRFSGRQFSNSRSEMNVSTLELGDSALYLCASHTGPDTEAFFGQGTRLTVV.

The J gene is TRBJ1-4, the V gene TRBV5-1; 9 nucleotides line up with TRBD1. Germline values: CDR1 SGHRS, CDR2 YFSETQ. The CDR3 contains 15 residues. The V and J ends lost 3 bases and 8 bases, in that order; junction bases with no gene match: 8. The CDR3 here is CASSSRDRDEEKLFF. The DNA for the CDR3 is TGCGCCAGCAGCTCCCGGGACAGGGATGAAGAAAAACTGTTTTTT. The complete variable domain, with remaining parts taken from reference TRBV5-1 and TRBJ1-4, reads KAGVTQTPRYLIKTRGQQVTLSCSPISGHRSVSWYQQTPGQGLQFLFEYFSETQRNKGNFPGRFSGRQFSNSRSEMNVSTLELGDSALYLCASSSRDRDEEKLFFGSGTQLSVL.

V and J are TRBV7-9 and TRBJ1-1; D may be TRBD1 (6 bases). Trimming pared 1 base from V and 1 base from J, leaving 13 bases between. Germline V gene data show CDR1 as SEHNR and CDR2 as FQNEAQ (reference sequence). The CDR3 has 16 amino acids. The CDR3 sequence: CASSLEGQSKNTEAFF. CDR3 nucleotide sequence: TGTGCCAGCAGCTTAGAGGGACAATCAAAGAACACTGAAGCTTTCTTT.

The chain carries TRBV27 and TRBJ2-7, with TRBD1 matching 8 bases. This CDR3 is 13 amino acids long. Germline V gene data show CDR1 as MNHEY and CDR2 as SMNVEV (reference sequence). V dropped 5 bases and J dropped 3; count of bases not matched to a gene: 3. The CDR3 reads CASSPGGGYEQYF. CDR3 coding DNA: TGTGCCAGCAGTCCAGGGGGCGGCTACGAGCAGTACTTC.

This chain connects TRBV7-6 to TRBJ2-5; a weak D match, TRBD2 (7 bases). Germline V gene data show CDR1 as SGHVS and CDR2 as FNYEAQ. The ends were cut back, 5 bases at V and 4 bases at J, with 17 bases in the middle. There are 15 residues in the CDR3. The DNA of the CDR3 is TGTGCCAGCAGCAAAAATCGGGGGGCGGTAGAGACCCAGTACTTC. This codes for CASSKNRGAVETQYF.

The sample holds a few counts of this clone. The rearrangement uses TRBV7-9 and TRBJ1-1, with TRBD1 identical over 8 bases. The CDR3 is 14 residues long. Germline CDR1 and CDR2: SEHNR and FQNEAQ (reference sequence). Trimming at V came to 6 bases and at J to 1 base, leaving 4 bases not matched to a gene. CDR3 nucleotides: TGTGCCAGCAGGCAGGGACAGGAGAACACTGAAGCTTTCTTT. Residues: CASRQGQENTEAFF.

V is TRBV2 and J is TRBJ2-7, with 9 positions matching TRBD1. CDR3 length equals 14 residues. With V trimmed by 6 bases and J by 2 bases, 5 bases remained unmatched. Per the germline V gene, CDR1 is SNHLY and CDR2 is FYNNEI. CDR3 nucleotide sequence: TGTGCCAGCAGGGACAGGGGTTTCACCTACGAGCAGTACTTC. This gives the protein CASRDRGFTYEQYF.

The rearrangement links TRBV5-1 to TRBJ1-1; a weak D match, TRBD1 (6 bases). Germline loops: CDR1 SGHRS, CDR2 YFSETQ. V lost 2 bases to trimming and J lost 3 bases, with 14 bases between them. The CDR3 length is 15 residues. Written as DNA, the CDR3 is TGCGCCAGCAGCTTTGGGAGAGGGGGGGACACTGAAGCTTTCTTT. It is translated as CASSFGRGGDTEAFF.

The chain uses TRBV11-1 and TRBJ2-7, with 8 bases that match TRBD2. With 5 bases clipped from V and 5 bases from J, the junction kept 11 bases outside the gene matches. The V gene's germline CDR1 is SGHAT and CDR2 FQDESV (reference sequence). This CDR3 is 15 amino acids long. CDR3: CASSPDRIGRDEQYF. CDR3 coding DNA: TGTGCCAGCAGCCCCGATCGGATCGGGAGGGACGAGCAGTACTTC. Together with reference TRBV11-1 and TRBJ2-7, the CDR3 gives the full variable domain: EAEVAQSPRYKITEKSQAVAFWCDPISGHATLYWYRQILGQGPELLVQFQDESVVDDSQLPKDRFSAERLKGVDSTLKIQPAELGDSAMYLCASSPDRIGRDEQYFGPGTRLTVT.

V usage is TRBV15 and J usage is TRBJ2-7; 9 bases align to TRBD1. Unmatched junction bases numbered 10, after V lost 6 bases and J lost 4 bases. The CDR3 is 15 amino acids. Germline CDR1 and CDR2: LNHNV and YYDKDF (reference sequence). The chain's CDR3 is CATRSDRGSRYEQYF. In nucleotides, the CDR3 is TGTGCCACCAGGTCGGACAGGGGCAGTAGATACGAGCAGTACTTC.

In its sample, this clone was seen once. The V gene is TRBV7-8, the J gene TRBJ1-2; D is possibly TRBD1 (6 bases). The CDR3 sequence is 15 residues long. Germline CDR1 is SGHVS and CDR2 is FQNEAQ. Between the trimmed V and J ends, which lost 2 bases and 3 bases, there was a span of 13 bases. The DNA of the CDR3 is TGTGCCAGCAGCTTAACGCAGGGGTCAGACTATGGCTACACCTTC. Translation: CASSLTQGSDYGYTF. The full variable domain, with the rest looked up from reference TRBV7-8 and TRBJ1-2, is GAGVSQSPRYKVAKRGQDVALRCDPISGHVSLFWYQQALGQGPEFLTYFQNEAQLDKSGLPSDRFFAERPEGSVSTLKIQRTQQEDSAVYLCASSLTQGSDYGYTFGSGTRLTVV.

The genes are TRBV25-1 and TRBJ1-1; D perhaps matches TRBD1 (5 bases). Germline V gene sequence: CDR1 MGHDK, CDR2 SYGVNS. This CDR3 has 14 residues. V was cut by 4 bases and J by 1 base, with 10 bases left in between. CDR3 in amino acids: CASSVYQGNTEAFF. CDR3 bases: TGTGCCAGCAGTGTATACCAGGGGAACACTGAAGCTTTCTTT.

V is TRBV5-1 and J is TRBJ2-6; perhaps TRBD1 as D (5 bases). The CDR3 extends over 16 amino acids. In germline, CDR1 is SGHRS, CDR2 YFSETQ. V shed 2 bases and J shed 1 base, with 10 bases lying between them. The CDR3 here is CASSFPDSSGANVLTF. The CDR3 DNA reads TGCGCCAGCAGCTTTCCAGACAGTTCTGGGGCCAACGTCCTGACTTTC.

The CDR3 DNA sequence: TGCGCCAGCAGCCAATTTCCAGCGTCTGGCTATGGCTACACCTTC. It encodes CASSQFPASGYGYTF. The chain employs TRBV4-1 and TRBJ1-2; the D is unclear. Germline CDR1 and CDR2: MGHRA and YSYEKL. CDR3 length: 15 residues. The V and J ends lost 2 bases and 4 bases respectively, with 14 bases between them.

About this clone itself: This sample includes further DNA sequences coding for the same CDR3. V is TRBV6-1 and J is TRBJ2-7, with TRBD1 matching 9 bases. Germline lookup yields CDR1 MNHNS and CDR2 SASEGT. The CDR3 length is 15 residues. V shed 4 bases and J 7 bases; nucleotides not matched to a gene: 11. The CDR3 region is CASSVPGQGYREQYF. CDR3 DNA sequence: TGTGCCAGCAGTGTTCCGGGACAGGGATACAGGGAGCAGTACTTC.

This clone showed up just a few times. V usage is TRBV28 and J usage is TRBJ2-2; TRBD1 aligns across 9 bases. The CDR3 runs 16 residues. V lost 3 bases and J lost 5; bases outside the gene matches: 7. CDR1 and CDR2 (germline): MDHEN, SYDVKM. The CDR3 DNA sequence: TGTGCCAGCAGTTTGCCCGGACAGGGGAGAACCGGGGAGCTGTTTTTT. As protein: CASSLPGQGRTGELFF.

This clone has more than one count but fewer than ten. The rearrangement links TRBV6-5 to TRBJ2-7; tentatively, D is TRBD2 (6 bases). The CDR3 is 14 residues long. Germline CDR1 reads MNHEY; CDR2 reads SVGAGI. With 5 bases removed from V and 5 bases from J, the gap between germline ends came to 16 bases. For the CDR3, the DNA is TGTGCCAGCAGTAAGACTAGAAAACGGAACGAGCAGTACTTC. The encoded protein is CASSKTRKRNEQYF.

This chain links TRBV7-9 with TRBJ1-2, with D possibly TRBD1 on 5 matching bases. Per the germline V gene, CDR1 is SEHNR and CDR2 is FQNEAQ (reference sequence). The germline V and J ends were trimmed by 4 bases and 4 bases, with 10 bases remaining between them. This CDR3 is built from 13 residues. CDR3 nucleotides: TGTGCCAGCAGCTCCGACAGTCTCTATGGCTACACCTTC. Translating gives CASSSDSLYGYTF.

The CDR3 bases are TGTGCCAGCAGTTACGAATCGGGGTACGAGCAGTACTTC. This codes for CASSYESGYEQYF. V usage is TRBV6-6 and J usage is TRBJ2-7; D is possibly TRBD2 (5 bases). The germline gives CDR1 MNHNY, CDR2 SVGAGI (reference sequence). The CDR3 spans 13 residues. V lost 2 bases, J lost 4 bases, and 9 bases lay in between.

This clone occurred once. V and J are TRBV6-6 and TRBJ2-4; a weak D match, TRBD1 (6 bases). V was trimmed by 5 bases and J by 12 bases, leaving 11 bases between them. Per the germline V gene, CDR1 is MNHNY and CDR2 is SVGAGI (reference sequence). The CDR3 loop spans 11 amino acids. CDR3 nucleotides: TGTGCCAGCAGTCCAGGGGTAGATCAGTACTTC. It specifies CASSPGVDQYF.

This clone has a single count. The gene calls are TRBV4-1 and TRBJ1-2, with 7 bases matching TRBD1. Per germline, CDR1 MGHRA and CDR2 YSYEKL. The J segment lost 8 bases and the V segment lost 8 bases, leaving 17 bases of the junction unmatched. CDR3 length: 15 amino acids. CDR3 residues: CASGTLTRQGRGYTF. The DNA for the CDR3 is TGCGCCAGCGGTACGTTAACCCGACAGGGAAGGGGCTACACCTTC.

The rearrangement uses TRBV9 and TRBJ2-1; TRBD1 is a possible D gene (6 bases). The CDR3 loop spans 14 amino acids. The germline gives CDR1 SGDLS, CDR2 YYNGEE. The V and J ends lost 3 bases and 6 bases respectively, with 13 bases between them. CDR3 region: CASSARLQGNEQFF. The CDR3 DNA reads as TGTGCCAGCAGCGCAAGATTACAGGGCAATGAGCAGTTCTTC.

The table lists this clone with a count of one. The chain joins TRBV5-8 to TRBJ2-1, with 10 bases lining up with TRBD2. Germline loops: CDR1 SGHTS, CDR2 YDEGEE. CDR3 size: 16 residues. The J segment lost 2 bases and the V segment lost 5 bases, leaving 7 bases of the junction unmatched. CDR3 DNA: TGTGCCAGCAGATGGCTAGCGGGAGATACCTACAATGAGCAGTTCTTC. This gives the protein CASRWLAGDTYNEQFF.

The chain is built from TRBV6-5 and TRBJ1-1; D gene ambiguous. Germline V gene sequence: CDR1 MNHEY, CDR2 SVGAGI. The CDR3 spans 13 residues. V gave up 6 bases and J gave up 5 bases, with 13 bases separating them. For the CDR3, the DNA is TGTGCCAGCAGGCCCGGCAGGCCGACTGAAGCTTTCTTT. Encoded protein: CASRPGRPTEAFF.

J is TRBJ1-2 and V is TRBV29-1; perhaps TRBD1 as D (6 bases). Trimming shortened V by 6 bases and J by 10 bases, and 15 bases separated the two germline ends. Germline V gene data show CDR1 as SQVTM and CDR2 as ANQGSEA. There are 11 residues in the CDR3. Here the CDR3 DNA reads TGCAGCGTCCCGGGACACGAGGCCTACACCTTC. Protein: CSVPGHEAYTF.

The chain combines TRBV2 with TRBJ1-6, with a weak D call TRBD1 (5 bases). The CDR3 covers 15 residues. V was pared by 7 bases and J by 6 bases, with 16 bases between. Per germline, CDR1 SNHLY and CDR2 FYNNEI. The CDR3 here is CASNPQETLNSPLHF. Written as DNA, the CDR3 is TGTGCCAGCAATCCACAGGAGACCCTTAATTCACCCCTCCACTTT.